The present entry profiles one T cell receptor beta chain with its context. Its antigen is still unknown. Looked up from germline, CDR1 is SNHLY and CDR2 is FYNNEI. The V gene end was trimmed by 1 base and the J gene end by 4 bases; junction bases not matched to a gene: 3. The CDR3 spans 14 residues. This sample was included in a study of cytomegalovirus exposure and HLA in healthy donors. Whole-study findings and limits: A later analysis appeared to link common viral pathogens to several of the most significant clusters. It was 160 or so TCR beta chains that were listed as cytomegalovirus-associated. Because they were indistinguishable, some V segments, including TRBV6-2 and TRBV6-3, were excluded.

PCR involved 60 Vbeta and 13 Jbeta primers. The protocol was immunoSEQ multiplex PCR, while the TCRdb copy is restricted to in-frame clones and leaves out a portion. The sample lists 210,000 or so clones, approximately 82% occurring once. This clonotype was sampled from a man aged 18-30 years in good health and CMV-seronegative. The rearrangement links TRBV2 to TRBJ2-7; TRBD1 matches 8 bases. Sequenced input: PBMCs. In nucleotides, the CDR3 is TGTGCCAGCAGTGAAGGGACAGGGTTGTACGAGCAGTACTTC. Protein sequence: CASSEGTGLYEQYF. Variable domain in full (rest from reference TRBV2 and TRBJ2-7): EPEVTQTPSHQVTQMGQEVILRCVPISNHLYFYWYRQILGQKVEFLVSFYNNEISEKSEIFDDQFSVERPDGSNFTLKIRSTKLEDSAMYFCASSEGTGLYEQYFGPGTRLTVT.